These 5 T cell receptor beta chains were all obtained from the same sample, sequenced in a study of molecular identifiers for immune sequencing clone quantification. TCRdb re-derived calls from the PCR reads in MiXCR, one entry per CDR3 protein. The sample holds approximately 680,000 distinct CDR3 sequences, less than 30% seen once. Specimen: naive CD8+ T cells from blood, with Jurkat cell RNA spiked in. Specified subset: FACS-sorted CD8+CD4-CCR7+CD45RA+ naive T cells. Source of these receptors: a human donor in good health. Some libraries in this study had Jurkat cell RNA spiked in.

J is TRBJ1-2 and V is TRBV6-5, with TRBD1 as a possible D gene (5 bases). The CDR3 is 18 residues long. V was trimmed by 5 bases and J by 6 bases, leaving 28 bases between them. Germline V gives CDR1 MNHEY, CDR2 SVGAGI. Written as DNA, the CDR3 is TGTGCCAGCAGTACCCAGACCGGGGCCTCCTCTCCTATACATGGCTACACCTTC. Translated: CASSTQTGASSPIHGYTF.

The chain couples TRBV6-1 to TRBJ2-2, with D perhaps matching TRBD2 (7 bases). V shed 8 bases and J shed 7 bases, with 29 bases lying between them. The CDR3 length is 18 residues. Germline CDR1 MNHNS, CDR2 SASEGT. The CDR3 region is CASSPLGNRRGPVGELFF. The CDR3 DNA reads TGTGCCAGCTCCCCGTTAGGGAATCGGCGGGGGCCGGTCGGGGAGCTGTTTTTT.

The count of this clonotype is one. The chain combines TRBV7-6 with TRBJ2-1, with D perhaps matching TRBD2 (5 bases). The CDR3 extends over 13 amino acids. Germline-derived CDR1 and CDR2 are SGHVS and FNYEAQ. Trimming removed 2 bases at V and 10 bases at J, with 12 bases between. CDR3 residues: CASSLTRSVEQFF. In DNA form, the CDR3 reads TGTGCCAGCAGCTTAACTAGGAGCGTGGAGCAGTTCTTC.

The chain combines TRBV4-2 with TRBJ2-7, with 9 bases matching TRBD2. This CDR3 has 15 residues. Germline V gene sequence: CDR1 LGHNA, CDR2 YNFKEQ. Trimming removed 2 bases from V and 3 bases from J; junction bases left unmatched: 5. CDR3 DNA sequence: TGTGCCAGCAGCCAAACCTATAGCGGGAGCTACGAGCAGTACTTC. The encoded protein is CASSQTYSGSYEQYF.

This chain uses TRBV4-3 with TRBJ2-2; 9 bases agree with TRBD1. CDR3 length equals 17 residues. Trimming at V came to 3 bases and at J to 4 bases, leaving 9 bases not matched to a gene. Per the germline V gene, CDR1 is LGHNA and CDR2 is YSLEER. The CDR3 reads CASSHWDRVDRTGELFF. The CDR3 DNA follows: TGCGCCAGCAGCCACTGGGACAGGGTAGATCGCACCGGGGAGCTGTTTTTT.